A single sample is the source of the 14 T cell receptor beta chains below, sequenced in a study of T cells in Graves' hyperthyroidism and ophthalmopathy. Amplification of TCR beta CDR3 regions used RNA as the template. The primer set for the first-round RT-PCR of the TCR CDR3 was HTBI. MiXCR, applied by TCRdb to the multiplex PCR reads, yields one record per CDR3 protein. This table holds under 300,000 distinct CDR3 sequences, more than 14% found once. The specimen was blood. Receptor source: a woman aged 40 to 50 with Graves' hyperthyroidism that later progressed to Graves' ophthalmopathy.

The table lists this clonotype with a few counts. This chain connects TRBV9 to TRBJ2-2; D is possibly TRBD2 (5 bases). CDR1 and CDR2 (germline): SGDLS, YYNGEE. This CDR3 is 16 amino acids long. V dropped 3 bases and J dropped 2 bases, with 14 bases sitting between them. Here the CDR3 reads CASSDGNGPNTGELFF. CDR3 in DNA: TGTGCCAGCAGCGACGGGAACGGGCCAAACACCGGGGAGCTGTTTTTT.

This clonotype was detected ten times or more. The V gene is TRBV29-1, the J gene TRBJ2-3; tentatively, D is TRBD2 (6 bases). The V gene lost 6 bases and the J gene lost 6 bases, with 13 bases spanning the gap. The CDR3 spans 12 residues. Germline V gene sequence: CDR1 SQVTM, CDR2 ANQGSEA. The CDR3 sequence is CSVTGVGDTQYF. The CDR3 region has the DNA TGCAGCGTCACGGGAGTCGGGGATACGCAGTATTTT.

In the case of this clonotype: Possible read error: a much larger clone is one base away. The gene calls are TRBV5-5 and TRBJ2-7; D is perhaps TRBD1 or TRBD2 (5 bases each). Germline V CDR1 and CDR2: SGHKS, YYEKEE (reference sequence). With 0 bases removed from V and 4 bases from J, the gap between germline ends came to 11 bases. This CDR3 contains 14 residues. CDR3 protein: CASSLVLGEYEQYF. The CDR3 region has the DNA TGTGCCAGCAGCTTGGTTTTGGGGGAGTACGAGCAGTACTTC.

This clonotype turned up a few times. CDR3 sequence: CASSHMTSGIATGELFF. The DNA of the CDR3 is TGCGCCAGCAGCCACATGACTAGCGGGATAGCCACCGGGGAGCTGTTTTTT. The V and J genes are TRBV4-1 and TRBJ2-2, with 11 bases lining up with TRBD2. CDR1 and CDR2 (germline): MGHRA, YSYEKL. V dropped 3 bases and J dropped 4; count of bases not matched to a gene: 7. The CDR3 totals 17 residues.

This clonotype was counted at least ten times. CDR3 DNA: TGTGCCAGCAGGCCGCGGACAGGAACTAACTATGGCTACACCTTC. It is translated as CASRPRTGTNYGYTF. The chain employs TRBV2 and TRBJ1-2; TRBD1 aligns across 7 bases. From germline, CDR1 is SNHLY and CDR2 FYNNEI. Trimming took 6 bases from V and 0 from J; bases not matched to a gene: 7. This CDR3 region has 15 residues.

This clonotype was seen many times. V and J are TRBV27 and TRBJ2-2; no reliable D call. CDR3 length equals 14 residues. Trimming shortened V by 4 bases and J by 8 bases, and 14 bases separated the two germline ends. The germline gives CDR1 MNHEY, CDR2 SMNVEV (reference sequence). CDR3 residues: CASSYVRRAGELFF. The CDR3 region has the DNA TGTGCCAGCAGTTACGTCCGAAGAGCTGGGGAGCTGTTTTTT.

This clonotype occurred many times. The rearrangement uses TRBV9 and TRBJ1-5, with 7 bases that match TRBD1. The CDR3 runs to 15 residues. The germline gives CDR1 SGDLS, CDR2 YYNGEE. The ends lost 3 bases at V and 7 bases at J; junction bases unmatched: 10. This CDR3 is CASSAQGSIIQPQHF. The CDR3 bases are TGTGCCAGCAGCGCACAGGGGAGTATTATACAGCCCCAGCATTTT.

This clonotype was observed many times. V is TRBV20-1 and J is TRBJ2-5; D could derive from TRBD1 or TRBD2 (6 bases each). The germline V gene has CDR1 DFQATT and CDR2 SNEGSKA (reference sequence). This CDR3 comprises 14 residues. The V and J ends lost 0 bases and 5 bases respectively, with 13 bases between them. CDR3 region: CSARDVRGPETQYF. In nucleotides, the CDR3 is TGCAGTGCTAGAGACGTTCGGGGGCCCGAGACCCAGTACTTC.

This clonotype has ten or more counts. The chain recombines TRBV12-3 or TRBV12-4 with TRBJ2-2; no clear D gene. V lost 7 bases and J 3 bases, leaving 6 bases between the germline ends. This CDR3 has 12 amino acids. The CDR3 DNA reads TGTGCCAGCACCCAGGACACCGGGGAGCTGTTTTTT. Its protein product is CASTQDTGELFF.

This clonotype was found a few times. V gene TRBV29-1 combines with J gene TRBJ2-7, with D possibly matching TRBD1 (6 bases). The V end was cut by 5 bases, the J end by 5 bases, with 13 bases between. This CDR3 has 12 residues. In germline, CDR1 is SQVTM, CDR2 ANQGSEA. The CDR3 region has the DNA TGCAGCGTTACGGACGCAGGGGACGAGCAGTACTTC. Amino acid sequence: CSVTDAGDEQYF.

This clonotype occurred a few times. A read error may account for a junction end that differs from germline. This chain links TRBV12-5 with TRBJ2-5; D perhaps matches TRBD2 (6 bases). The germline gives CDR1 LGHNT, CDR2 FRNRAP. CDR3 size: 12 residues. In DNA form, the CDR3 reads TGTGCTAGTGGTTTGGTCGGGAGTTACTTGCACTTC. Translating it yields CASGLVGSYLHF.

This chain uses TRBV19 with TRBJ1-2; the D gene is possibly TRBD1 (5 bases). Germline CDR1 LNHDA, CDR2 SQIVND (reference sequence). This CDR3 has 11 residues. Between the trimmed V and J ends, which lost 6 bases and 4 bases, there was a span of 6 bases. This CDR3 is CASRGVYGYTF. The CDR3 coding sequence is TGTGCCAGTAGGGGGGTCTATGGCTACACCTTC.

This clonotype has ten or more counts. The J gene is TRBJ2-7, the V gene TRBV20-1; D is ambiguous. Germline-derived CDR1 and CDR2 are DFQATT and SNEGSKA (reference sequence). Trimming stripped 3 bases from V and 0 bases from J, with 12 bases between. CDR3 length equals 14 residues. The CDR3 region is CSASVGGDSYEQYF. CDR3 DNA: TGCAGTGCTAGTGTAGGCGGCGACTCCTACGAGCAGTACTTC.

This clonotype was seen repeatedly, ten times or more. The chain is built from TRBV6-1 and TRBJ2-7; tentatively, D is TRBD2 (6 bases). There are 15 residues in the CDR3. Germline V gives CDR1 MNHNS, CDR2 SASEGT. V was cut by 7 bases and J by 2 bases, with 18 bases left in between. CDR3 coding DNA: TGTGCCAGCATAGAATCTTACGGGGGAACCTACGAGCAGTACTTC. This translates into CASIESYGGTYEQYF.